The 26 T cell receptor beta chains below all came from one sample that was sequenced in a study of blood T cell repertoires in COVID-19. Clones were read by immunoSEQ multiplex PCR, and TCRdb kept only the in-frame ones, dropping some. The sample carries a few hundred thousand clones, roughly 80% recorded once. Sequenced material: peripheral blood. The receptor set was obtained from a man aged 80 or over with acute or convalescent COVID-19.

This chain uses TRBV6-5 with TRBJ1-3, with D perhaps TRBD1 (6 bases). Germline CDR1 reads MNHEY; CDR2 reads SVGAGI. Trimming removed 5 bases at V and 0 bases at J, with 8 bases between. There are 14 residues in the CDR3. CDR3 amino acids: CASSPGASGNTIYF. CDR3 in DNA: TGTGCCAGCAGTCCAGGGGCCTCTGGAAACACCATATATTTT.

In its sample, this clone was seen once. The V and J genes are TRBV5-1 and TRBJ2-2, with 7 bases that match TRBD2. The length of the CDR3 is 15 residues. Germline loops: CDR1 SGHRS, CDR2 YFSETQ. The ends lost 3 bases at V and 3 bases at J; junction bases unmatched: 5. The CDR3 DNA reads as TGCGCCAGCAGCTGGGGAGGGCTTGACACCGGGGAGCTGTTTTTT. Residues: CASSWGGLDTGELFF.

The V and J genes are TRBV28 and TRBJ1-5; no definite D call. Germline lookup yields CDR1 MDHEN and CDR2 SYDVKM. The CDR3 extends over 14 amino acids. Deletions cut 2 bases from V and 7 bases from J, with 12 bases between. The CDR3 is CASSLRYLGQPQHF. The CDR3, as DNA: TGTGCCAGCAGTTTACGTTACCTCGGGCAGCCCCAGCATTTT.

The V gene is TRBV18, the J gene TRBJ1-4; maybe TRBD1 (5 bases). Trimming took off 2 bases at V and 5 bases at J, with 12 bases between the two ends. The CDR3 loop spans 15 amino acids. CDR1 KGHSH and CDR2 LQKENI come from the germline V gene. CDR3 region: CASSPNRGGNEKLFF. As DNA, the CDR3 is TGTGCCAGCTCACCAAATCGCGGGGGAAATGAAAAACTGTTTTTT.

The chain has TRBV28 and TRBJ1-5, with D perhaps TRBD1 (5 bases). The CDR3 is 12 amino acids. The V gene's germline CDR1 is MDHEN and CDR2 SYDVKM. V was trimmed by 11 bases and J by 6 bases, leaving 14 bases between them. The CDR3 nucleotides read TGTGCCGCCACCATCACAGGTCAGCCCCAGCATTTT. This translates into CAATITGQPQHF.

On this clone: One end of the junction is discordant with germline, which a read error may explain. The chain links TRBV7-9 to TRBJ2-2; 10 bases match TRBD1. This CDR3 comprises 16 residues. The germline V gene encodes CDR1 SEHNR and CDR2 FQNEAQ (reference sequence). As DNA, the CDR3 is TGTGTCAGCAGCTCTTGGACAGGGGGTATAACCGGGGAGCTGTTTTTT. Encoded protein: CVSSSWTGGITGELFF.

The CDR3 DNA reads TGTGCCAGCCGGACCGGGACACTAGATCAGCCCCAGCATTTT. Translation: CASRTGTLDQPQHF. The chain employs TRBV2 and TRBJ1-5; maybe TRBD1 (6 bases). The CDR3 contains 14 residues. CDR1 and CDR2 (germline): SNHLY, FYNNEI. V gave up 8 bases and J gave up 5 bases, with 16 bases separating them.

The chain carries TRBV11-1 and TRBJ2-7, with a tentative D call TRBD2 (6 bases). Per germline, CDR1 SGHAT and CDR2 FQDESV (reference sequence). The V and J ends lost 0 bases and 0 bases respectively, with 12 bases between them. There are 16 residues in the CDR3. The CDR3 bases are TGTGCCAGCAGCTTAGCTAGTCGGGGACTCTCCTACGAGCAGTACTTC. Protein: CASSLASRGLSYEQYF. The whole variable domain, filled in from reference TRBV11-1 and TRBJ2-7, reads EAEVAQSPRYKITEKSQAVAFWCDPISGHATLYWYRQILGQGPELLVQFQDESVVDDSQLPKDRFSAERLKGVDSTLKIQPAELGDSAMYLCASSLASRGLSYEQYFGPGTRLTVT.

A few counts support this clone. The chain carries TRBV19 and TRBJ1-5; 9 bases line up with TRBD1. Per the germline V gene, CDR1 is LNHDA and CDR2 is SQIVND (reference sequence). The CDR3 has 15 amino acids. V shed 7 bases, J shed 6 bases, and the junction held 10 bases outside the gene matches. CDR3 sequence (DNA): TGTGCCAGTACCTCGGACAGGGGCGTAAGTCAGCCCCAGCATTTT. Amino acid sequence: CASTSDRGVSQPQHF.

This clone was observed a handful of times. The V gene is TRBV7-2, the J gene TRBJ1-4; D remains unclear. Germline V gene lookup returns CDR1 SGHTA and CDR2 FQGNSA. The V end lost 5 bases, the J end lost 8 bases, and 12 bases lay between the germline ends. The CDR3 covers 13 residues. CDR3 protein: CASSAEYKEKLFF. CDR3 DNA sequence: TGTGCCAGCAGCGCCGAGTATAAGGAAAAACTGTTTTTT.

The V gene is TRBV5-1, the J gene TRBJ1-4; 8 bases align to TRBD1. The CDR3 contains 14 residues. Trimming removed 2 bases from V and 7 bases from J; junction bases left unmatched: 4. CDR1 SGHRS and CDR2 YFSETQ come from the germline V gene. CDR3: CASSLRTGSEKLFF. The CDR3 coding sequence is TGCGCCAGCAGCTTAAGGACAGGGAGTGAAAAACTGTTTTTT.

CDR3 in DNA: TGTGCCAGCTCCCTTCTACCGAGCTCCTACAATGAGCAGTTCTTC. Amino acids: CASSLLPSSYNEQFF. This chain links TRBV18 with TRBJ2-1; D call uncertain. The CDR3 length is 15 residues. CDR1 is KGHSH, CDR2 LQKENI, per germline. V was shortened by 6 bases and J by 0 bases, with 12 bases between the two germline ends.

The CDR3 is CASSQEAHTGELFF. The CDR3 DNA reads as TGTGCCAGCAGCCAAGAAGCCCACACCGGGGAGCTGTTTTTT. The J gene is TRBJ2-2, the V gene TRBV4-2; D remains ambiguous. In germline, CDR1 is LGHNA, CDR2 YNFKEQ. V lost 0 bases, J lost 3 bases, and 5 bases lay in between. The CDR3 loop spans 14 amino acids.

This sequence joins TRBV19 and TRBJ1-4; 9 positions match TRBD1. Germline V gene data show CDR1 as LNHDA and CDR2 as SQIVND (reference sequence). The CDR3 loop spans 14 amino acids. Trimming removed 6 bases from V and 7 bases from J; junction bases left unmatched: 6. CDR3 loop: CASSDRGWSEKLFF. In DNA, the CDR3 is TGTGCCAGTAGCGACAGGGGGTGGAGTGAAAAACTGTTTTTT.

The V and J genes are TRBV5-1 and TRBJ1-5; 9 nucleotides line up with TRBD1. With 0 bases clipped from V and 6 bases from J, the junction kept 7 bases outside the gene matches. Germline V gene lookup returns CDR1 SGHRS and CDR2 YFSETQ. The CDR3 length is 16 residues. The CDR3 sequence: CASSLGTGGSGQPQHF. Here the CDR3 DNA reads TGCGCCAGCAGCTTGGGCACAGGGGGCTCGGGTCAGCCCCAGCATTTT.

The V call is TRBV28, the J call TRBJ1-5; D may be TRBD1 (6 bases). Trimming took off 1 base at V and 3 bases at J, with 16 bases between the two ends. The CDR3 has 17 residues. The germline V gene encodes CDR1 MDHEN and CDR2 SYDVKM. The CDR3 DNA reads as TGTGCCAGCAGTTTATCTTTTTGGACAGTCTACAATCAGCCCCAGCATTTT. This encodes CASSLSFWTVYNQPQHF.

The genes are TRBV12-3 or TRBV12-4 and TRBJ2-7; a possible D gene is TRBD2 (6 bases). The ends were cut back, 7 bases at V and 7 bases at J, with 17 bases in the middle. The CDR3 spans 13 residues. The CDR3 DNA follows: TGTGCCAGCACCTACGGGAGCCCCCGGGAGCAGTACTTC. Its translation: CASTYGSPREQYF.

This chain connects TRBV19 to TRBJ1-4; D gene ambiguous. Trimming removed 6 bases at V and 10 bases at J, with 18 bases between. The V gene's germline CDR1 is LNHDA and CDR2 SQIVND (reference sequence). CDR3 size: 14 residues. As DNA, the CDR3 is TGTGCCAGTAGAACCGGGAAGGAGGTTGGAAAACTGTTTTTT. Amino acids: CASRTGKEVGKLFF.

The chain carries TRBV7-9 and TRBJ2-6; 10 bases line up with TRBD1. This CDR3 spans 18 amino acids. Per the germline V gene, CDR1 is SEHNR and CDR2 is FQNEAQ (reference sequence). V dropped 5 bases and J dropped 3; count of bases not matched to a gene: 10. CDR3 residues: CASSTTGTGAFGANVLTF. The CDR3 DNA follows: TGTGCCAGCAGCACAACCGGGACAGGGGCCTTTGGGGCCAACGTCCTGACTTTC.

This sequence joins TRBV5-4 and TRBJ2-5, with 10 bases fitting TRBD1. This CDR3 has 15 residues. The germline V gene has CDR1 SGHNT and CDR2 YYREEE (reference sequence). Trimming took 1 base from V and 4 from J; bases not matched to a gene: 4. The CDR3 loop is CASSLYGTGVETQYF. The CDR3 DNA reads TGTGCCAGCAGCTTGTATGGGACAGGGGTAGAGACCCAGTACTTC.

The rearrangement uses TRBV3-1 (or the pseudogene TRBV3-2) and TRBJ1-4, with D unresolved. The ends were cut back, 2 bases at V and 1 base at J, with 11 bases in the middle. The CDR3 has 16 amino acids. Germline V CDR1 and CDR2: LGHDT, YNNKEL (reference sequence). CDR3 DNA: TGTGCCAGCAGCCAAACCTCCGGGAGAACTAATGAAAAACTGTTTTTT. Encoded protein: CASSQTSGRTNEKLFF.

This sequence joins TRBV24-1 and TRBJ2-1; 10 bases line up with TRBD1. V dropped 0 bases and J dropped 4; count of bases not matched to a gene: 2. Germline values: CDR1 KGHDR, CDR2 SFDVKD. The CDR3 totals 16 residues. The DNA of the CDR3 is TGTGCCACCAGTGATTTGCCGGGACAGGGGTACAATGAGCAGTTCTTC. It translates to CATSDLPGQGYNEQFF.

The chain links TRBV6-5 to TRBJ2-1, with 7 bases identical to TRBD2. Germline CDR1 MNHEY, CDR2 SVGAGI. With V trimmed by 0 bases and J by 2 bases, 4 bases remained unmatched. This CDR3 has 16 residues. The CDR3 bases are TGTGCCAGCAGTTACTCGAGCCTAGCGGCCTACAATGAGCAGTTCTTC. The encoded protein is CASSYSSLAAYNEQFF.

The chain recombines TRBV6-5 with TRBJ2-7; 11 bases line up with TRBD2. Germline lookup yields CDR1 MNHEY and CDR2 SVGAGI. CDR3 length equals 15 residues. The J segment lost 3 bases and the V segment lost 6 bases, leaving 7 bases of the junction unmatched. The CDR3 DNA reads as TGTGCCAGCAGCGTCTCTCTAGCGGGAGGCTACGAGCAGTACTTC. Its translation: CASSVSLAGGYEQYF.

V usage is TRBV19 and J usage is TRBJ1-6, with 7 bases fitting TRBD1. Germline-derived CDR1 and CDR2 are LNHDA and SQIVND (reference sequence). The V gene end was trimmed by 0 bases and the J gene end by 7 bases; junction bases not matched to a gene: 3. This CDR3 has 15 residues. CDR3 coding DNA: TGTGCCAGTAGTATAGATGCGACAGGGAATTCACCCCTCCACTTT. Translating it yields CASSIDATGNSPLHF.

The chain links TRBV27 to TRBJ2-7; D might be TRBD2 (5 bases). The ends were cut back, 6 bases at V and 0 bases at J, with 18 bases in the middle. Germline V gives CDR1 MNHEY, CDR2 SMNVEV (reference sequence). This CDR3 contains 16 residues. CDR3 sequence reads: CASRPTYGEFSYEQYF. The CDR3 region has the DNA TGTGCCAGCAGACCAACCTACGGGGAATTCTCCTACGAGCAGTACTTC.